The 12 T cell receptor beta chains presented below share a single source sample, sequenced in a study of regulatory dendritic cells for organ transplantation. The method was immunoSEQ multiplex PCR; TCRdb's version includes in-frame clones alone and lacks a portion of them. The sample lists some 19,000 clones; about 79% were seen once. Sequencing used memory CD4+ T cells from blood. Described subset: CD45RO+ memory T cells. Every receptor here comes from a human donor in good health.

The chain links TRBV20-1 to TRBJ2-1; no firm D call. CDR3 size: 11 residues. Trimming pared 8 bases from V and 5 bases from J, leaving 10 bases between. The V gene's germline CDR1 is DFQATT and CDR2 SNEGSKA (reference sequence). The DNA for the CDR3 is TGCAGTTCAGGCCGCCACAATGAGCAGTTCTTC. It yields the protein CSSGRHNEQFF.

The chain has TRBV27 and TRBJ2-5, with D possibly matching TRBD1 (5 bases). Germline loops: CDR1 MNHEY, CDR2 SMNVEV (reference sequence). The CDR3 is made up of 15 amino acids. Trimming took off 2 bases at V and 1 base at J, with 11 bases between the two ends. CDR3 residues: CASSLIQGFQETQYF. The CDR3 nucleotides read TGTGCCAGCAGTTTAATTCAGGGATTCCAAGAGACCCAGTACTTC.

This chain links TRBV11-2 with TRBJ2-1; 11 positions match TRBD2. Germline values: CDR1 SGHAT, CDR2 FQNNGV. The CDR3 extends over 18 amino acids. V lost 1 base and J lost 3; bases outside the gene matches: 8. In nucleotides, the CDR3 is TGTGCCAGCAGCTTAGGGGGTAGCGGGGGGGCTTTCTACAATGAGCAGTTCTTC. It encodes CASSLGGSGGAFYNEQFF. The full variable domain, its missing parts supplied by reference TRBV11-2 and TRBJ2-1, is EAGVAQSPRYKIIEKRQSVAFWCNPISGHATLYWYQQILGQGPKLLIQFQNNGVVDDSQLPKDRFSAERLKGVDSTLKIQPAKLEDSAVYLCASSLGGSGGAFYNEQFFGPGTRLTVL.

The chain joins TRBV5-1 to TRBJ1-5; TRBD1 might be the D (5 bases). This CDR3 has 13 residues. Trimming took off 5 bases at V and 5 bases at J, with 11 bases between the two ends. Germline assignment: CDR1 SGHRS and CDR2 YFSETQ. DNA of the CDR3: TGCGCCAGCAGGTCAGGGTCGGATCAGCCCCAGCATTTT. Translation: CASRSGSDQPQHF.

V is TRBV27 and J is TRBJ2-3, with D possibly matching TRBD2 (5 bases). Germline lookup yields CDR1 MNHEY and CDR2 SMNVEV (reference sequence). The V end was cut by 2 bases, the J end by 0 bases, with 9 bases between. The CDR3 covers 15 residues. DNA for the CDR3: TGTGCCAGCAGTTTAATAGCGCCTAGCACAGATACGCAGTATTTT. Amino acid sequence: CASSLIAPSTDTQYF.

This chain links TRBV11-2 with TRBJ2-7, with 10 bases lining up with TRBD1. V lost 5 bases, J lost 4 bases, and 8 bases stayed unmatched. Germline loops: CDR1 SGHAT, CDR2 FQNNGV. The CDR3 consists of 15 residues. Here the CDR3 DNA reads TGTGCCAGCAGCCCCCAGACAGGGGGCCGTTACGAGCAGTACTTC. Translation gives CASSPQTGGRYEQYF.

The V and J genes are TRBV6-6 and TRBJ1-2; D gene ambiguous. This CDR3 contains 11 residues. Trimming took off 4 bases at V and 13 bases at J, with 13 bases between the two ends. Germline V gene sequence: CDR1 MNHNY, CDR2 SVGAGI (reference sequence). The CDR3 region is CASSSGREGTF. The CDR3 coding sequence is TGTGCCAGCAGTTCGGGCCGGGAGGGCACCTTC.

The chain employs TRBV13 and TRBJ1-6; possibly TRBD1 for D (6 bases). The V and J ends lost 2 bases and 7 bases respectively, with 15 bases between them. Germline V gives CDR1 PRHDT, CDR2 FYEKMQ (reference sequence). The CDR3 spans 16 residues. CDR3 nucleotide sequence: TGTGCCAGCAGCTTACGGGGGGGACACAGAAATTCACCCCTCCACTTT. This gives the protein CASSLRGGHRNSPLHF.

The V and J genes are TRBV7-9 and TRBJ2-3, with 9 bases matching TRBD2. The CDR3 is 14 residues long. CDR1 and CDR2 (germline): SEHNR, FQNEAQ (reference sequence). V shed 8 bases, J shed 1 base, and the junction held 4 bases outside the gene matches. DNA for the CDR3: TGTGCCAGCTCTAGCGGGGTTCGCACAGATACGCAGTATTTT. It translates to CASSSGVRTDTQYF.

This chain joins TRBV7-9 and TRBJ2-5, with TRBD2 matching 15 bases. Germline V gives CDR1 SEHNR, CDR2 FQNEAQ (reference sequence). The CDR3 spans 15 residues. Losses at the gene ends were 4 bases for V and 10 bases for J; bases not matched to a gene: 7. The CDR3 sequence: CASSSPGLAGGDQYF. As DNA, the CDR3 is TGTGCCAGCAGCTCCCCGGGACTAGCGGGGGGTGACCAGTACTTC.

This clone appeared a few times. The chain links TRBV4-3 to TRBJ2-3, with 8 nucleotides matching TRBD1. This CDR3 contains 17 residues. CDR1 and CDR2 (germline): LGHNA, YSLEER. J gave up 6 bases and V 4 bases, and 15 bases lay outside the gene matches. CDR3 protein: CASSPSVGTGSGDTQYF. CDR3 DNA sequence: TGCGCCAGCAGCCCCTCAGTCGGGACAGGCTCCGGGGATACGCAGTATTTT.

The chain employs TRBV19 and TRBJ1-4; TRBD1 matches 8 bases. The length of the CDR3 is 14 residues. V was pared by 5 bases and J by 10 bases, with 9 bases of the junction left unmatched. Germline CDR1 and CDR2: LNHDA and SQIVND (reference sequence). CDR3 coding DNA: TGTGCCAGTAGTGACAGGGGCCGCAAGGGAAAACTGTTTTTT. Encoded protein: CASSDRGRKGKLFF.